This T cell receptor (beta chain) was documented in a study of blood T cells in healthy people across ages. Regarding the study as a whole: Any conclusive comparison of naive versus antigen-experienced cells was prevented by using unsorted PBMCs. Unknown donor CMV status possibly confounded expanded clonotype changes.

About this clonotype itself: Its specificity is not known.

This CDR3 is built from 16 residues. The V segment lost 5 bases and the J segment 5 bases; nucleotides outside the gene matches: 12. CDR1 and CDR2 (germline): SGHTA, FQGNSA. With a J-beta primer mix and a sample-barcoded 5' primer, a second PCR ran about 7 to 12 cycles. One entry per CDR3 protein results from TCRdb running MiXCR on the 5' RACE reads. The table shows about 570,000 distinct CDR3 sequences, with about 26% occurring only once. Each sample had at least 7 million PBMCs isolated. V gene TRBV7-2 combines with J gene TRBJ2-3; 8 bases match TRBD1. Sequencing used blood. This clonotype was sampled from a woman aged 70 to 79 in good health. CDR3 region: CASSLNRQGLGDTQYF. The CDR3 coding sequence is TGTGCCAGCAGCCTCAACCGACAGGGGTTGGGAGATACGCAGTATTTT.